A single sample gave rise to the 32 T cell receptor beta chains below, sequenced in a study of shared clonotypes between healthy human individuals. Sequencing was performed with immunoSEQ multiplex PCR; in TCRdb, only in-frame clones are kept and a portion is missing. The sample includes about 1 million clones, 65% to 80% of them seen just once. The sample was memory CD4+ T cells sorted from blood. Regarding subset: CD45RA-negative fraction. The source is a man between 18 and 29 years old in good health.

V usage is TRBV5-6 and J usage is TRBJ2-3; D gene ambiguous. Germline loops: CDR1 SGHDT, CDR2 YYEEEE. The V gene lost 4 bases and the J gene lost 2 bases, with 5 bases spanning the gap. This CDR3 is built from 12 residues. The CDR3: CASSINTDTQYF. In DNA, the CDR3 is TGTGCCAGCAGCATTAACACAGATACGCAGTATTTT.

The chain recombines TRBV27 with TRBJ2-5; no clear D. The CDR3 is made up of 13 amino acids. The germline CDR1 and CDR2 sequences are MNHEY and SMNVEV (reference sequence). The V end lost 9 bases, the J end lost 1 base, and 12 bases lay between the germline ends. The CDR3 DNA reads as TGTGCCAGTCGCTACCGATCCCAAGAGACCCAGTACTTC. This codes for CASRYRSQETQYF.

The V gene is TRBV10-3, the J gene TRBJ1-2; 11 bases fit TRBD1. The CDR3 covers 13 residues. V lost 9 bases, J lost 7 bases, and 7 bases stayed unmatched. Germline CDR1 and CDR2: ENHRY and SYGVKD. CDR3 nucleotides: TGTGCCATTTCGGGACAGGGGGTTTCTGGCTACACCTTC. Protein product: CAISGQGVSGYTF.

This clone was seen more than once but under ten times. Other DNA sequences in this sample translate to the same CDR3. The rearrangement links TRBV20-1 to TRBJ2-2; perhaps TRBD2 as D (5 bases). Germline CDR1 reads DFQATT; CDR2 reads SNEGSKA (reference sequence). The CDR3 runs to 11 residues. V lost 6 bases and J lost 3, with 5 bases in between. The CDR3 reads CSARDTGELFF. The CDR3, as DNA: TGCAGTGCGCGGGACACCGGGGAGCTGTTTTTT.

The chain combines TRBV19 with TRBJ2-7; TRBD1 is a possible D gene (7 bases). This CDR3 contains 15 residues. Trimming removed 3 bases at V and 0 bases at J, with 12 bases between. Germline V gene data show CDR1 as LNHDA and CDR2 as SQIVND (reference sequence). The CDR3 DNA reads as TGTGCCAGTAGTATGCGGGACAGCCGCTCCTACGAGCAGTACTTC. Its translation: CASSMRDSRSYEQYF.

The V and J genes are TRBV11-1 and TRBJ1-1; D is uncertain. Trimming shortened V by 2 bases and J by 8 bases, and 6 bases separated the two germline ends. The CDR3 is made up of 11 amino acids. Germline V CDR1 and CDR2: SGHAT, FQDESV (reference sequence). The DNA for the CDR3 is TGTGCCAGCAGCTTAACCGTCGAAGCTTTCTTT. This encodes CASSLTVEAFF. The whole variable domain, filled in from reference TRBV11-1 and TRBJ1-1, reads EAEVAQSPRYKITEKSQAVAFWCDPISGHATLYWYRQILGQGPELLVQFQDESVVDDSQLPKDRFSAERLKGVDSTLKIQPAELGDSAMYLCASSLTVEAFFGQGTRLTVV.

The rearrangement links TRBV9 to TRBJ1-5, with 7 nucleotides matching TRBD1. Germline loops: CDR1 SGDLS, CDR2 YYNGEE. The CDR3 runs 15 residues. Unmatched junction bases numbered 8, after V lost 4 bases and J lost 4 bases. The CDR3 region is CASSPPRTGNQPQHF. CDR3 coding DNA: TGTGCCAGCAGCCCCCCAAGGACAGGAAATCAGCCCCAGCATTTT.

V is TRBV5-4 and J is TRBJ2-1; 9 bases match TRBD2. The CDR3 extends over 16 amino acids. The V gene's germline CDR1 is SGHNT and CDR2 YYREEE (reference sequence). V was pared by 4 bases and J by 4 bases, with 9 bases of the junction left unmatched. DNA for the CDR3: TGTGCCAGCAGCGGCCTGGGAAGCGGGGGGTACAATGAGCAGTTCTTC. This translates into CASSGLGSGGYNEQFF.

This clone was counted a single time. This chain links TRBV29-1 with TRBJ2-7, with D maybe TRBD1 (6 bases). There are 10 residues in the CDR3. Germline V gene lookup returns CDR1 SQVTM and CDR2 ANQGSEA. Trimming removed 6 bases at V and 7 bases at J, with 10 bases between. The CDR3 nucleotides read TGCAGCGTATTACAGGGAGAGCAGTACTTC. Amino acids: CSVLQGEQYF.

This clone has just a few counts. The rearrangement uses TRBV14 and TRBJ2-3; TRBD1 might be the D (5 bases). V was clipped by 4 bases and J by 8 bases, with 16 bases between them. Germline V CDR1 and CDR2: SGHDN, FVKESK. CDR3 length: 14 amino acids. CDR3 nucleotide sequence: TGTGCCAGCAGCCGGGCCAAAGGGGTGGTTACGCAGTATTTT. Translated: CASSRAKGVVTQYF.

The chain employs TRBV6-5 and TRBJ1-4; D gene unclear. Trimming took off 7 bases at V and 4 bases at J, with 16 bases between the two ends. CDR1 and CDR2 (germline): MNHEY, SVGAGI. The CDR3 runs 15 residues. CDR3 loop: CASNKGGLHNEKLFF. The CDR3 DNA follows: TGTGCCAGCAATAAAGGTGGGCTGCATAATGAAAAACTGTTTTTT.

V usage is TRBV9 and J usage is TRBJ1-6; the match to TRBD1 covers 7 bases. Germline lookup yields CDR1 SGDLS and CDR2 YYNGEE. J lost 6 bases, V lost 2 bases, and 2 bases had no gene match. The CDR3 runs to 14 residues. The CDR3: CASSVNRGNSPLHF. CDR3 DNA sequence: TGTGCCAGCAGCGTGAACAGGGGTAATTCACCCCTCCACTTT.

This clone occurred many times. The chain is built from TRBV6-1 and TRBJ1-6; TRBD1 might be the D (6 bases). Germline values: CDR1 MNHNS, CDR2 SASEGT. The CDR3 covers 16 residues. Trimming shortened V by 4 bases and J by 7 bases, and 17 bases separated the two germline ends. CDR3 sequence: CASSGGFNRVNSPLHF. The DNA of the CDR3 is TGTGCCAGCAGTGGGGGGTTTAACAGGGTGAATTCACCCCTCCACTTT.

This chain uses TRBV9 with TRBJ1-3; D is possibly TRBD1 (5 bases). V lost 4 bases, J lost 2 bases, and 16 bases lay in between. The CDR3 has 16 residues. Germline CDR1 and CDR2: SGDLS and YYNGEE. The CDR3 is CASSPAGAGAGNTIYF. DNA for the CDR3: TGTGCCAGCAGCCCAGCCGGGGCGGGGGCTGGAAACACCATATATTTT.

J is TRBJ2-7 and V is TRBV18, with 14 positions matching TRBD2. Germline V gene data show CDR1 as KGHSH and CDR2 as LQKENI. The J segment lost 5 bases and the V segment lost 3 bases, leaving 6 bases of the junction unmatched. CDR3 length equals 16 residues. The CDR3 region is CASSPGLAGGRDEQYF. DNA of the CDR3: TGTGCCAGCTCACCCGGACTAGCGGGGGGCAGGGACGAGCAGTACTTC.

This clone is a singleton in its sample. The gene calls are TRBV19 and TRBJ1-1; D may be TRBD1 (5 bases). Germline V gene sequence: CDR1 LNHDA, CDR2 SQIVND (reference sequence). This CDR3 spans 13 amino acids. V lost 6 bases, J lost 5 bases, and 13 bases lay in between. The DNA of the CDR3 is TGTGCCAGTAGCGTTAATCGGGGGACTGAAGCTTTCTTT. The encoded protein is CASSVNRGTEAFF.

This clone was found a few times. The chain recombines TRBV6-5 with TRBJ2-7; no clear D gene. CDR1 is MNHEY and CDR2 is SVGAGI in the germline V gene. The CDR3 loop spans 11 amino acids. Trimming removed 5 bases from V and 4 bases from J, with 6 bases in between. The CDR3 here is CASSHHYEQYF. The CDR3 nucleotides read TGTGCCAGCAGTCACCATTACGAGCAGTACTTC.

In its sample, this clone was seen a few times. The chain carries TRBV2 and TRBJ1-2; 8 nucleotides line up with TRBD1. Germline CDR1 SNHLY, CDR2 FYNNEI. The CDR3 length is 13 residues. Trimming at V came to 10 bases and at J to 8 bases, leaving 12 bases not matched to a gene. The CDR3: CAITGQGPSGYTF. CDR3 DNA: TGTGCCATAACAGGACAGGGTCCATCCGGCTACACCTTC. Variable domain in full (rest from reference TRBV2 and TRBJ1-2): EPEVTQTPSHQVTQMGQEVILRCVPISNHLYFYWYRQILGQKVEFLVSFYNNEISEKSEIFDDQFSVERPDGSNFTLKIRSTKLEDSAMYFCAITGQGPSGYTFGSGTRLTVV.

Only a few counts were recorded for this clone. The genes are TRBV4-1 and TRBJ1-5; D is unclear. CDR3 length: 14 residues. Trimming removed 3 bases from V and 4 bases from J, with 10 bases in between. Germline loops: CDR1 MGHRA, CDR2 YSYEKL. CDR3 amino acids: CASSQTRLNQPQHF. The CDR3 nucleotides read TGCGCCAGCAGCCAGACACGGCTAAATCAGCCCCAGCATTTT.

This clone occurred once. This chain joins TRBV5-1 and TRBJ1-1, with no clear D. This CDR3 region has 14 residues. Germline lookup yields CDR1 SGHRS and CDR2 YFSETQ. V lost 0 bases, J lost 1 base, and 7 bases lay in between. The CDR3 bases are TGCGCCAGCAGCTTGGAATATTCGAACACTGAAGCTTTCTTT. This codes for CASSLEYSNTEAFF.

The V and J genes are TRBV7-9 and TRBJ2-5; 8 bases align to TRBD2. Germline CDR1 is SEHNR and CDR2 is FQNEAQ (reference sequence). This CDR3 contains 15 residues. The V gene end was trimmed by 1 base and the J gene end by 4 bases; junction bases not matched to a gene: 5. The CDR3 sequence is CASSLERGTGETQYF. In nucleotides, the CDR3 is TGTGCCAGCAGCTTAGAGCGGGGGACGGGAGAGACCCAGTACTTC.

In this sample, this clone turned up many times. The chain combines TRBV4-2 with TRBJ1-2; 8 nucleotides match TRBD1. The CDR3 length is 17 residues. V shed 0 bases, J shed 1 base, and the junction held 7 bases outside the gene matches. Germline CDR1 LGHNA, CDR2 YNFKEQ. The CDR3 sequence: CASSQDLWTGNNYGYTF. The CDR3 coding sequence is TGTGCCAGCAGCCAAGATCTCTGGACAGGGAATAACTATGGCTACACCTTC.

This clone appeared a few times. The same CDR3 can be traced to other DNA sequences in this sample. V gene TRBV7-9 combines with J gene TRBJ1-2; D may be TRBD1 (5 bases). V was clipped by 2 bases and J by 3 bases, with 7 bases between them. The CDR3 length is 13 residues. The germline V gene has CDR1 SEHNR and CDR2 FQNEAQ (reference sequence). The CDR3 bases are TGTGCCAGCAGCTTACAGGGAGACTATGGCTACACCTTC. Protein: CASSLQGDYGYTF.

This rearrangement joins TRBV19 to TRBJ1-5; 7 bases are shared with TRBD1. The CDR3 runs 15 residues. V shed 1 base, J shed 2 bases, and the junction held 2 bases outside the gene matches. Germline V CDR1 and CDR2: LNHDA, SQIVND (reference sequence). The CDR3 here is CASSIVTGGNQPQHF. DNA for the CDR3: TGTGCCAGTAGTATAGTTACAGGGGGCAATCAGCCCCAGCATTTT.

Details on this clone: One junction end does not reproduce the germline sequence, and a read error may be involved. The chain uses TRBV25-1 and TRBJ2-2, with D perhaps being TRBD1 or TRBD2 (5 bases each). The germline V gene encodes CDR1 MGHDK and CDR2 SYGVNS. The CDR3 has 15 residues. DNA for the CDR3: TGTGCCAGCGCGATCAGGCAGGGCAAACACCGGGGAGCTGTTTTT. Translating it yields CASAIRQGKHRGAVF.

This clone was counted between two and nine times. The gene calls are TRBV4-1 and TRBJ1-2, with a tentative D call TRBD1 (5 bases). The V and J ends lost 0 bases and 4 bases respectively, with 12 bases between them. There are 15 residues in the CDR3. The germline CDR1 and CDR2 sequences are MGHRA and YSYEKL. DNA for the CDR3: TGCGCCAGCAGCCAAGAACGCCCAGGGATCTATGGCTACACCTTC. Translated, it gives CASSQERPGIYGYTF.

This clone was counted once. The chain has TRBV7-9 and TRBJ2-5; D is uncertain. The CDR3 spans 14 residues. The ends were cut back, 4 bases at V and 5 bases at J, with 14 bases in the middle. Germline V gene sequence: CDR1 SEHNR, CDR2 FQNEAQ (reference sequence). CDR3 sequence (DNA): TGTGCCAGCAGCTCGCTATCCGTGGGTGAGACCCAGTACTTC. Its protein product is CASSSLSVGETQYF.

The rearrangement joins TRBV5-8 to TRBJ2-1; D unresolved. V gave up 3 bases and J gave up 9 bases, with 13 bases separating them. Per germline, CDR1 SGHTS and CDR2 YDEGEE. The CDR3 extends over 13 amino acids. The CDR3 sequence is CASSSYSMGEQFF. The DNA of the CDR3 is TGTGCCAGCAGCTCCTACTCGATGGGTGAGCAGTTCTTC.

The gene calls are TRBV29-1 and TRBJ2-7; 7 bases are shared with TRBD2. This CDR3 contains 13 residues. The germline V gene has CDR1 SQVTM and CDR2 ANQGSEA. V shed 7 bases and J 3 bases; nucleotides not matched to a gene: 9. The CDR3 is CSASGGWDYEQYF. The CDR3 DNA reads TGCAGCGCCTCGGGAGGATGGGACTACGAGCAGTACTTC.

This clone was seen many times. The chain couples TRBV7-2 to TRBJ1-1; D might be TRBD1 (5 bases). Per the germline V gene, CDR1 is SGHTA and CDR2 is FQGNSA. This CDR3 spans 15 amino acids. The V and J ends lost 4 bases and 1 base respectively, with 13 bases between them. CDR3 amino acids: CASSSIFGGNTEAFF. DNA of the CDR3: TGTGCCAGCAGCTCAATATTTGGGGGGAACACTGAAGCTTTCTTT.

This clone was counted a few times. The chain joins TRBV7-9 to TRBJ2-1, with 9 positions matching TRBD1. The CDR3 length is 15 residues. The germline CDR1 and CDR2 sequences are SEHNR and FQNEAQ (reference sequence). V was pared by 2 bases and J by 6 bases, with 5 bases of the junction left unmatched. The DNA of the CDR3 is TGTGCCAGCAGCTTATCGGGACAGGGTATCAATGAGCAGTTCTTC. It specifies CASSLSGQGINEQFF.

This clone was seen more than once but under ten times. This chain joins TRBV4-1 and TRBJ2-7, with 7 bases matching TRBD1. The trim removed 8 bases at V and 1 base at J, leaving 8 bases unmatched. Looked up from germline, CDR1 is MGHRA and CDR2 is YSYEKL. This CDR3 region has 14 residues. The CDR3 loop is CASSIGTASYEQYF. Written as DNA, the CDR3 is TGCGCCAGCTCGATCGGGACAGCATCCTACGAGCAGTACTTC.